The 25 T cell receptor beta chains reported below all come from one sample, sequenced in a study of blood T cell repertoires in COVID-19. The method was immunoSEQ multiplex PCR; TCRdb's version includes in-frame clones alone and lacks a portion of them. The sample records over 85,000 clones, 70% to 90% being singletons. The sequencing sample was made of peripheral blood. These receptors were collected from a human donor with COVID-19, enrolled during active disease. The donor label of this sample is uncertain.

The chain recombines TRBV6-5 with TRBJ1-4; 11 nucleotides match TRBD1. With V trimmed by 7 bases and J by 7 bases, 2 bases remained unmatched. The V gene's germline CDR1 is MNHEY and CDR2 SVGAGI. This CDR3 is built from 13 residues. The DNA for the CDR3 is TGTGCCAGCACCGGGACAGGGGGTGAAAAACTGTTTTTT. Protein product: CASTGTGGEKLFF.

This clone has a single count. In DNA form, the CDR3 reads TGTGCCAGCAGCTTAGCAGGGGATGAAAAACTGTTTTTT. Its protein is CASSLAGDEKLFF. This chain connects TRBV7-9 to TRBJ1-4, with a weak D call TRBD1 (5 bases). Germline CDR1 is SEHNR and CDR2 is FQNEAQ (reference sequence). This CDR3 has 13 residues. V lost 0 bases and J 6 bases, leaving 5 bases between the germline ends.

The chain uses TRBV10-3 and TRBJ2-7; 7 nucleotides agree with TRBD1. The CDR3 is 15 residues long. The V gene end was trimmed by 6 bases and the J gene end by 0 bases; junction bases not matched to a gene: 8. The V gene's germline CDR1 is ENHRY and CDR2 SYGVKD. The CDR3 loop is CAISGGQASSYEQYF. In DNA form, the CDR3 reads TGTGCCATCAGCGGCGGACAGGCGAGCTCCTACGAGCAGTACTTC.

This clone was recorded once. V gene TRBV11-2 combines with J gene TRBJ2-5; 7 bases line up with TRBD1. V shed 6 bases, J shed 5 bases, and the junction held 6 bases outside the gene matches. CDR3 length equals 13 residues. Germline V gene data show CDR1 as SGHAT and CDR2 as FQNNGV. The CDR3 nucleotides are TGTGCCAGCAGTTTTACAGGGGCCGAGACCCAGTACTTC. This codes for CASSFTGAETQYF.

The chain combines TRBV7-9 with TRBJ1-1, with unresolved D. Germline assignment: CDR1 SEHNR and CDR2 FQNEAQ (reference sequence). This CDR3 has 16 residues. The V and J ends lost 1 base and 6 bases respectively, with 18 bases between them. CDR3 region: CASSLGSPGGFAEAFF. CDR3 nucleotide sequence: TGTGCCAGCAGCTTAGGCTCCCCGGGAGGGTTTGCTGAAGCTTTCTTT.

The chain carries TRBV6-1 and TRBJ1-1; D might be TRBD1 (6 bases). Germline values: CDR1 MNHNS, CDR2 SASEGT. Trimming shortened V by 2 bases and J by 3 bases, and 10 bases separated the two germline ends. The CDR3 covers 14 residues. CDR3 sequence reads: CASSERQVYTEAFF. The CDR3, as DNA: TGTGCCAGCAGTGAAAGACAGGTCTACACTGAAGCTTTCTTT.

The chain recombines TRBV5-4 with TRBJ2-4, with D perhaps TRBD1 (6 bases). The CDR3 is 13 residues long. CDR1 and CDR2 (germline): SGHNT, YYREEE (reference sequence). Trimming took 0 bases from V and 13 from J, leaving 14 bases between them. CDR3 bases: TGTGCCAGCAGCTTGGGGGGGCCGGCTCCGCAGTACTTC. Residues: CASSLGGPAPQYF.

This chain links TRBV2 with TRBJ2-7; 9 bases align to TRBD1. The V and J ends lost 2 bases and 3 bases, in that order; junction bases with no gene match: 8. CDR3 length equals 16 residues. Germline lookup yields CDR1 SNHLY and CDR2 FYNNEI. The CDR3 DNA follows: TGTGCCAGCAGTGAAATCGGGGGACAGGGCGGCTACGAGCAGTACTTC. Amino acid sequence: CASSEIGGQGGYEQYF.

In this sample, this clone turned up once. Here the CDR3 DNA reads TGTGCCAGCAGCTTAGAGGGACAGGGCGCAGATACGCAGTATTTT. It translates to CASSLEGQGADTQYF. The V and J genes are TRBV7-9 and TRBJ2-3, with 9 bases aligning to TRBD1. CDR3 size: 15 residues. In germline, CDR1 is SEHNR, CDR2 FQNEAQ (reference sequence). The J segment lost 4 bases and the V segment lost 1 base, leaving 3 bases of the junction unmatched.

The CDR3 coding sequence is TGTGCCAGCAGCTTCGGAGGCGAGCAGTACTTC. Translated: CASSFGGEQYF. The rearrangement links TRBV7-9 to TRBJ2-7, with a weak D call TRBD2 (5 bases). V lost 3 bases and J 6 bases, leaving 6 bases between the germline ends. There are 11 residues in the CDR3. Germline V lookup: CDR1 SEHNR, CDR2 FQNEAQ (reference sequence). The complete variable domain, with remaining parts taken from reference TRBV7-9 and TRBJ2-7, reads DTGVSQNPRHKITKRGQNVTFRCDPISEHNRLYWYRQTLGQGPEFLTYFQNEAQLEKSRLLSDRFSAERPKGSFSTLEIQRTEQGDSAMYLCASSFGGEQYFGPGTRLTVT.

V usage is TRBV3-1 (or the pseudogene TRBV3-2) and J usage is TRBJ1-5; TRBD1 might be the D (6 bases). CDR3 length equals 14 residues. Germline V lookup: CDR1 LGHDT, CDR2 YNNKEL (reference sequence). Trimming pared 0 bases from V and 6 bases from J, leaving 9 bases between. CDR3: CASSQDRGSQPQHF. For the CDR3, the DNA is TGTGCCAGCAGCCAAGATAGGGGGAGTCAGCCCCAGCATTTT.

The V and J genes are TRBV5-6 and TRBJ2-7, with TRBD2 as a possible D gene (6 bases). The germline V gene has CDR1 SGHDT and CDR2 YYEEEE. This CDR3 region has 14 residues. Between the trimmed V and J ends, which lost 4 bases and 7 bases, there was a span of 18 bases. The CDR3, as DNA: TGTGCCAGCAGCACGACGGAGGGACTGGGGGAGCAGTACTTC. Residues: CASSTTEGLGEQYF.

This rearrangement joins TRBV6-5 to TRBJ1-1; possibly TRBD1 for D (5 bases). V was clipped by 0 bases and J by 5 bases, with 13 bases between them. CDR1 and CDR2 (germline): MNHEY, SVGAGI. The CDR3 runs 15 residues. The CDR3 sequence is CASSYSITGDTEAFF. Written as DNA, the CDR3 is TGTGCCAGCAGTTACTCGATTACGGGGGATACTGAAGCTTTCTTT.

The chain carries TRBV7-6 and TRBJ2-3; 8 positions agree with TRBD2. Germline V gives CDR1 SGHVS, CDR2 FNYEAQ. The CDR3 covers 15 residues. Trimming took 0 bases from V and 8 from J; bases not matched to a gene: 7. CDR3 sequence reads: CASSLAGTREATQYF. DNA of the CDR3: TGTGCCAGCAGCTTAGCCGGGACTAGAGAGGCTACGCAGTATTTT.

Only one count was recorded for this clone. V gene TRBV5-1 combines with J gene TRBJ1-2; unclear D gene. Germline-derived CDR1 and CDR2 are SGHRS and YFSETQ. Between the trimmed V and J ends, which lost 3 bases and 6 bases, there was a span of 12 bases. This CDR3 spans 13 amino acids. CDR3 sequence reads: CASSSGLGDGYTF. The CDR3 nucleotides are TGCGCCAGCAGCTCTGGACTTGGGGATGGCTACACCTTC.

In nucleotides, the CDR3 is TGTGCCAGCAGCGTAGAGGTGGGGCCTGCAACTAATGAAAAACTGTTTTTT. It codes for CASSVEVGPATNEKLFF. The chain employs TRBV9 and TRBJ1-4; maybe TRBD1 (5 bases). The germline gives CDR1 SGDLS, CDR2 YYNGEE. This CDR3 has 17 residues. V lost 0 bases and J lost 0, with 12 bases in between.

This sequence joins TRBV5-1 and TRBJ2-7; 9 positions agree with TRBD1. The CDR3 length is 14 residues. CDR1 is SGHRS, CDR2 YFSETQ, per germline. V lost 4 bases and J lost 5; bases outside the gene matches: 7. The CDR3 loop is CASSMRQGEDEQYF. As DNA, the CDR3 is TGCGCCAGCAGCATGAGACAGGGGGAGGACGAGCAGTACTTC.

The chain recombines TRBV27 with TRBJ1-1; 9 nucleotides line up with TRBD1. The V and J ends lost 4 bases and 3 bases, in that order; junction bases with no gene match: 6. CDR1 and CDR2 from the germline V gene are MNHEY and SMNVEV (reference sequence). The CDR3 loop spans 15 amino acids. The CDR3 loop reads CASSSETGGDTEAFF. CDR3 sequence (DNA): TGTGCCAGCAGTTCAGAGACAGGGGGGGACACTGAAGCTTTCTTT.

V is TRBV4-1 and J is TRBJ2-1; D is perhaps TRBD2 (7 bases). Trimming stripped 2 bases from V and 6 bases from J, with 17 bases between. The CDR3 has 16 amino acids. Germline V gene lookup returns CDR1 MGHRA and CDR2 YSYEKL. The CDR3 spells CASSQRGGGSVNEQFF. The DNA for the CDR3 is TGCGCCAGCAGCCAACGAGGGGGGGGGTCCGTCAATGAGCAGTTCTTC.

This chain joins TRBV5-5 and TRBJ2-2, with D unresolved. The CDR3 is 14 residues long. Looked up from germline, CDR1 is SGHKS and CDR2 is YYEKEE (reference sequence). The V gene lost 4 bases and the J gene lost 5 bases, with 12 bases spanning the gap. The CDR3: CASSAGPKTGELFF. CDR3 coding DNA: TGTGCCAGCAGCGCTGGGCCCAAAACCGGGGAGCTGTTTTTT.

The CDR3 coding sequence is TGTGCCAGCAGCCAAGATCATGCAGGGGCTCGAGCATGGACCTTC. Its protein product is CASSQDHAGARAWTF. This chain uses TRBV3-1 (or the pseudogene TRBV3-2) with TRBJ1-2; D perhaps matches TRBD1 (6 bases). Per the germline V gene, CDR1 is LGHDT and CDR2 is YNNKEL (reference sequence). Trimming pared 0 bases from V and 14 bases from J, leaving 22 bases between. CDR3 length: 15 amino acids.

This rearrangement joins TRBV2 to TRBJ2-5; 7 bases match TRBD1. The CDR3 covers 14 residues. CDR1 and CDR2 (germline): SNHLY, FYNNEI. Trimming at V came to 4 bases and at J to 5 bases, leaving 7 bases not matched to a gene. The CDR3 DNA is TGTGCCAGCAGTGCGAGGGGGCAAGGGGAGACCCAGTACTTC. Translation gives CASSARGQGETQYF.

This clone was seen only once. V and J are TRBV5-4 and TRBJ2-7, with 7 bases fitting TRBD2. There are 16 residues in the CDR3. Per the germline V gene, CDR1 is SGHNT and CDR2 is YYREEE (reference sequence). After removal of 4 bases from V and 5 bases from J, the junction contained 15 bases not matched to a gene. CDR3 in amino acids: CASSPPGTTLVHEQYF. As DNA, the CDR3 is TGTGCCAGCAGCCCCCCCGGGACTACCCTCGTCCACGAGCAGTACTTC.

The CDR3 nucleotides read TGTGCCAGCTCACCGGACAGCTACGGAAACACCATATATTTT. The encoded protein is CASSPDSYGNTIYF. The chain uses TRBV18 and TRBJ1-3; D is perhaps TRBD1 (6 bases). Germline V gene data show CDR1 as KGHSH and CDR2 as LQKENI. Trimming took 3 bases from V and 4 from J, leaving 10 bases between them. There are 14 residues in the CDR3.

The chain is built from TRBV9 and TRBJ2-1; the D is unclear. The CDR3 length is 16 residues. CDR1 SGDLS and CDR2 YYNGEE come from the germline V gene. Trimming stripped 4 bases from V and 0 bases from J, with 14 bases between. CDR3 bases: TGTGCCAGCAGCACGCTACTCCGGAGCTCCTACAATGAGCAGTTCTTC. Translation: CASSTLLRSSYNEQFF.